The sample holds many counts of the clone carrying this T cell receptor beta chain. The data stem from a study of breast tumors, draining lymph nodes, adjacent tissues. TCRdb independently ran MiXCR on the multiplex PCR reads; one entry per CDR3 protein. The sample carries 60,000 to 65,000 distinct CDR3 sequences, roughly 57% recorded once. The origin of this receptor is a female donor with breast cancer. Some clones in this sample may be carry-over from other donors' samples. The sample comprised breast tumor tissue.

The chain's CDR3 is CSAPTSGVSDTQYF. The CDR3 region has the DNA TGCAGTGCCCCGACTAGCGGGGTCTCAGATACGCAGTATTTT. This rearrangement joins TRBV20-1 to TRBJ2-3; 11 bases line up with TRBD2. The CDR3 runs to 14 residues. The V and J ends lost 6 bases and 4 bases, in that order; junction bases with no gene match: 6. Germline CDR1 reads DFQATT; CDR2 reads SNEGSKA (reference sequence).